This T cell receptor (beta chain) was sequenced during a study of cytomegalovirus exposure and HLA in healthy donors. The PCR had 60 Vbeta and 13 Jbeta primers. This table comes from immunoSEQ multiplex PCR, and its TCRdb copy is limited to in-frame clones, with some not included. The table gives about 52,000 clones; the top ten clones make up approximately 13% of it. The CDR3 totals 19 residues. CDR1 is KGHSH, CDR2 LQKENI, per germline. Trimming removed 1 base from V and 1 base from J; junction bases left unmatched: 5. As for this clone: Its antigen is undetermined.

Study-wide findings and caveats: A later analysis linked a missense DCLRE1C variant to TCR beta V- and J-gene trimming. CMV antigen specificity was confirmed in vitro for a few CMV-associated chains.

The receptor's source is a woman aged 55-70 years in good health and CMV-seropositive. Sequencing was done on a sample of PBMCs. The chain links TRBV18 to TRBJ2-1, with 15 bases matching TRBD2. The CDR3 region has the DNA TGTGCCAGCTCACCACGGACTAGCGGGGGGGCCACGTCCTACAATGAGCAGTTCTTC. Its translation: CASSPRTSGGATSYNEQFF.